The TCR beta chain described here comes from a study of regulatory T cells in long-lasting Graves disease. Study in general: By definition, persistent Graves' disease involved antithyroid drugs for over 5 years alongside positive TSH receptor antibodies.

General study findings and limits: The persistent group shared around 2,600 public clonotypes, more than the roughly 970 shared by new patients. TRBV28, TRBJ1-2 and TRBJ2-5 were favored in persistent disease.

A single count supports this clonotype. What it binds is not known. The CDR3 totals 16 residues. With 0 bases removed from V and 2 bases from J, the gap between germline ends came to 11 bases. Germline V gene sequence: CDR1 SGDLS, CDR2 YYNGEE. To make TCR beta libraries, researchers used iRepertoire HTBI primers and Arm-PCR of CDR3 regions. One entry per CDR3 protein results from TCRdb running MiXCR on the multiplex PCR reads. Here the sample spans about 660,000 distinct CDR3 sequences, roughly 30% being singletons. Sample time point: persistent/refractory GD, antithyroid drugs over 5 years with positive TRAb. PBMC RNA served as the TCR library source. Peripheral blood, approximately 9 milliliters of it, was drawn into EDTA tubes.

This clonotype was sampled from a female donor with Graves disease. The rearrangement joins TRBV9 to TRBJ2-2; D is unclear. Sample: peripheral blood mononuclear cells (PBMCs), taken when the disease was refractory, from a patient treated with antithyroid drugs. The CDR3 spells CASSVDPSSNTGELFF. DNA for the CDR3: TGTGCCAGCAGCGTAGATCCGTCGTCAAACACCGGGGAGCTGTTTTTT.